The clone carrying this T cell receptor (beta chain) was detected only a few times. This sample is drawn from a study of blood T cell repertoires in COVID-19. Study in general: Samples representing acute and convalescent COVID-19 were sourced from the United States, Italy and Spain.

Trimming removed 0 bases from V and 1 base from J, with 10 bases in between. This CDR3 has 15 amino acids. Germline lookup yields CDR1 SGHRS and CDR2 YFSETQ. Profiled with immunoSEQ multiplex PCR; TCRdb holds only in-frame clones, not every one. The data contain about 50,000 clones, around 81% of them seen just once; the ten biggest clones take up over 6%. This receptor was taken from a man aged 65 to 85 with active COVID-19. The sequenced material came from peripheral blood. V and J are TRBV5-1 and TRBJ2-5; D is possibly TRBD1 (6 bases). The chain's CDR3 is CASSLGRGFQETQYF. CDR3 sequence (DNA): TGCGCCAGCAGCTTGGGCAGGGGATTCCAAGAGACCCAGTACTTC.